This T cell receptor beta chain emerged from a study of identical twins. MiXCR was run by TCRdb on the 5' RACE reads, yielding one entry per CDR3 protein. The sample lists approximately 620,000 distinct CDR3 sequences; more than 6.5% were seen once. The same sample was also studied in work on yellow fever vaccine responses in identical twins.

The specimen was PBMCs. The receptor was isolated from a woman younger than 30 in good health.

In nucleotides, the CDR3 is TGTGCCAGCAGTCCCACGGGACATACTTACAATGAGCAGTTCTTC. It encodes CASSPTGHTYNEQFF. This chain links TRBV11-2 with TRBJ2-1; the D gene is possibly TRBD1 (6 bases). CDR3 size: 15 residues. V was pared by 6 bases and J by 4 bases, with 16 bases between. Germline-derived CDR1 and CDR2 are SGHAT and FQNNGV.